This TCR beta chain was recorded in a study of immune heterogeneity within non-small cell lung tumors. About the study: A few squamous cell carcinomas, roughly 11 non-squamous carcinomas and 1 not otherwise specified made up the tumors. Study results and limitations: High-frequency T-cell receptor beta clonotypes differed largely between individual patients. Identical dominant CDR3 beta clonotypes were found recurring across a patient's tumor sites, along with site-unique high-frequency clones.

The template consisted of bulk tumor genomic DNA, with about 600 ng used per sample. Several far-apart biopsies were taken per primary tumor during surgery. Untreated, newly diagnosed non-small cell lung cancer patients underwent curative surgery. The study drew donors from newly diagnosed non-small cell lung cancer patients having surgery with curative intent. Details on this clonotype: The antigen remains unidentified.

V lost 7 bases, J lost 0 bases, and 5 bases stayed unmatched. CDR3 size: 15 residues. It was a multiplex PCR that amplified TCR beta CDR3, with 32 V and 13 J primers. From the multiplex PCR reads, TCRdb called clonotypes with MiXCR, one entry per CDR3 protein. In the table there are about 2,800 distinct CDR3 sequences, roughly 56% of which are singletons. Sequencing used lung tumor tissue. The TCR originated in a man in his 60s with non-small cell lung cancer. This chain links TRBV12-3 or TRBV12-4 with TRBJ1-5; 8 bases map to TRBD1. The DNA for the CDR3 is TGTGCCAGCACCCAGACAGGGGATAGCAATCAGCCCCAGCATTTT. Its translation is CASTQTGDSNQPQHF.